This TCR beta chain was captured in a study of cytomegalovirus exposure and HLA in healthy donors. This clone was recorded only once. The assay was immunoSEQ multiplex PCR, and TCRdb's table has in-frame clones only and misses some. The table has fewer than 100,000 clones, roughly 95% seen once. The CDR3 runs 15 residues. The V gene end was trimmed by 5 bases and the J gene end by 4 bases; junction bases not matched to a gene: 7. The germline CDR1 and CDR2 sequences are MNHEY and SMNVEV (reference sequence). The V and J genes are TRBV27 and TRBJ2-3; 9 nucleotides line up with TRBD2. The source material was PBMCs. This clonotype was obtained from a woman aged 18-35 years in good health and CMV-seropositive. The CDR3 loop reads CASSQSGGLADTQYF. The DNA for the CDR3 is TGTGCCAGCAGTCAAAGCGGGGGGCTCGCAGATACGCAGTATTTT.